These T cell receptor beta chains were read from a single sample in a study of blood T cell repertoires in COVID-19. The method was immunoSEQ multiplex PCR; TCRdb's version includes in-frame clones alone and lacks a portion of them. The sample carries about 490,000 clones, 70% to 90% recorded once. Specimen: peripheral blood. Receptor source: a human donor in a cohort sampled during active COVID-19. The CDR3 runs from the conserved cysteine through the conserved F or W. The D gene is left open where the match is weak. Size is omitted from some rows. Given values are once, few, many or a class for expanded clones.

d_gene	v_gene	j_gene	abundance	CDR3aa	CDR3nt
TRBD1	TRBV29-1	TRBJ1-1	once	CSAGDRVLNTEAFF	TGCAGCGCGGGAGACAGGGTACTGAACACTGAAGCTTTCTTT
.	TRBV4-1	TRBJ2-7	.	CASSHSTGYEQYF	TGCGCCAGCAGCCACTCGACAGGCTACGAGCAGTACTTC
.	TRBV23-1	TRBJ1-4	.	CASSQGQPNEKLFF	TGCGCCAGCAGCCAAGGACAGCCTAATGAAAAACTGTTTTTT
.	TRBV29-1	TRBJ1-2	.	CSPRESQTPLDSYGYTF	TGCAGCCCCCGGGAGTCCCAGACCCCGCTAGATAGCTATGGCTACACCTTC
.	TRBV15	TRBJ1-5	.	CATSDWAGPQHF	TGTGCCACCAGTGATTGGGCGGGGCCCCAGCATTTT
TRBD1	TRBV27	TRBJ2-4	.	CASSPKPGGFSKNIQYF	TGTGCCAGCAGTCCTAAGCCAGGGGGTTTCTCCAAAAACATTCAGTACTTC
.	TRBV7-2	TRBJ2-1	.	CASSLVNEQFF	TGTGCCAGCAGCTTAGTAAATGAGCAGTTCTTC
.	TRBV27	TRBJ2-1	once	CASSLSVQKSNEQFF	TGTGCCAGCAGTTTATCTGTACAGAAATCGAATGAGCAGTTCTTC
TRBD1	TRBV7-9	TRBJ2-6	.	CASSLNRGQGFSGANVLTF	TGTGCCAGCAGCTTAAACCGGGGACAGGGATTCTCTGGGGCCAACGTCCTGACTTTC
TRBD1	TRBV18	TRBJ2-7	.	CASSRGQGDIYEQYF	TGTGCCAGCTCACGAGGACAGGGGGATATCTACGAGCAGTACTTC
TRBD1	TRBV28	TRBJ1-4	.	CASSFPGQINEKLFF	TGTGCCAGCAGTTTTCCGGGACAGATTAATGAAAAACTGTTTTTT
.	TRBV27	TRBJ2-3	.	CASSLWRETTDTQYF	TGTGCCAGCAGTTTATGGCGGGAAACCACAGATACGCAGTATTTT
.	TRBV7-3	TRBJ2-3	.	CASSLIGERDTQYF	TGTGCCAGCAGCTTAATAGGGGAAAGAGATACGCAGTATTTT
.	TRBV11-2	TRBJ2-1	.	CASSLWEKTYNEQFF	TGTGCCAGCAGCTTATGGGAGAAGACCTACAATGAGCAGTTCTTC
.	TRBV6-5	TRBJ2-7	once	CASRPTGQKQYF	TGTGCCAGCAGACCGACCGGACAGAAGCAGTACTTC
.	TRBV10-1	TRBJ1-1	.	CASSESVRGAPNTEAFF	TGCGCCAGCAGTGAGTCCGTTCGCGGCGCTCCGAACACTGAAGCTTTCTTT
TRBD1	TRBV18	TRBJ2-7	.	CASSPRAPGTDRLKQYF	TGTGCCAGCTCACCACGAGCTCCCGGGACAGATCGACTTAAGCAGTACTTC
TRBD2	TRBV7-8	TRBJ2-7	.	CASSSFFGRFAGEQYF	TGTGCCAGCAGCTCCTTCTTCGGGAGGTTTGCCGGCGAGCAGTACTTC
TRBD2	TRBV7-3	TRBJ2-2	.	CASSALAGVNGELFF	TGTGCCAGCAGCGCCTTGGCGGGAGTGAATGGGGAGCTGTTTTTT
TRBD1	TRBV7-7	TRBJ1-3	once	CASSLGQGANLGGNTIYF	TGTGCTAGCAGCTTAGGACAGGGGGCAAATTTAGGTGGAAACACCATATATTTT
.	TRBV6-2/TRBV6-3	TRBJ2-2	.	CASSPLRATGELFF	TGTGCCAGCAGCCCCCTGCGAGCTACCGGGGAGCTGTTTTTT
TRBD2	TRBV11-2	TRBJ2-3	once	CASSFTSVSTDTQYF	TGTGCCAGCAGCTTCACTAGCGTTAGCACAGATACGCAGTATTTT
.	TRBV7-2	TRBJ1-4	.	CASSRWGPGEKLFF	TGTGCCAGCAGCCGGTGGGGGCCCGGTGAAAAACTGTTTTTT
TRBD2	TRBV4-2	TRBJ2-7	.	CASSQDITGGSISEPLKQYF	TGTGCCAGCAGCCAAGATATAACGGGAGGCTCGATTTCTGAACCCTTGAAGCAGTACTTC
TRBD2	TRBV2	TRBJ2-3	.	CASWTRGVRTDTQYF	TGTGCCAGTTGGACTCGGGGGGTGAGGACAGATACGCAGTATTTT
TRBD1	TRBV5-1	TRBJ1-4	.	CASSQTGEANEKLFF	TGCGCCAGCAGCCAAACAGGGGAGGCTAATGAAAAACTGTTTTTT
TRBD1	TRBV18	TRBJ1-2	.	CASSLGTASYGYTF	TGTGCCAGCTCCCTCGGGACAGCCTCCTATGGCTACACCTTC
.	TRBV7-9	TRBJ1-3	.	CASSPWTTYLSGNTIYF	TGTGCCAGCAGCCCTTGGACAACCTATCTCTCTGGAAACACCATATATTTT
TRBD1	TRBV6-6	TRBJ2-1	once	CASSSDGTGLYNEQFF	TGTGCCAGCAGCTCCGATGGGACAGGGCTATACAATGAGCAGTTCTTC
.	TRBV29-1	TRBJ1-1	once	CSVGRQAETEAFF	TGCAGCGTTGGTAGACAGGCGGAGACTGAAGCTTTCTTT
.	TRBV29-1	TRBJ1-2	few	CSVEDRAGMGGYTF	TGCAGCGTTGAAGATCGGGCAGGGATGGGCGGCTACACCTTC
TRBD1	TRBV6-2/TRBV6-3	TRBJ1-1	.	CASSGTANTEAFF	TGTGCCAGCAGTGGGACAGCGAACACTGAAGCTTTCTTT
.	TRBV6-5	TRBJ1-4	.	CATQDTGLNEKLFF	TGTGCCACACAAGACACAGGGCTAAACGAAAAACTGTTTTTT
.	TRBV30	TRBJ1-2	.	CAWSQGRGIYGYTF	TGTGCCTGGAGTCAAGGACGGGGAATCTATGGCTACACCTTC
TRBD2	TRBV14	TRBJ2-5	.	CASSADPGGETQYF	TGTGCCAGCAGCGCAGACCCGGGGGGAGAGACCCAGTACTTC
.	TRBV5-1	TRBJ1-2	.	CASGEKTGPNYGYTF	TGCGCCAGCGGTGAAAAGACAGGTCCCAACTATGGCTACACCTTC
.	TRBV19	TRBJ1-5	.	CATTDRGKQPQHF	TGTGCCACCACGGATCGGGGAAAACAGCCCCAGCATTTT
TRBD1	TRBV24-1	TRBJ2-1	.	CATSETGNEQFF	TGTGCCACCAGTGAGACAGGGAATGAGCAGTTCTTC
.	TRBV7-2	TRBJ2-1	once	CASSPSSVATYNEQFF	TGTGCCAGCAGCCCCAGTTCAGTAGCGACCTACAATGAGCAGTTCTTC
.	TRBV9	TRBJ2-1	.	CASSPSGNEQFF	TGTGCCAGCAGCCCAAGCGGTAATGAGCAGTTCTTC
.	TRBV18	TRBJ1-5	.	CASSPWGGQPQHF	TGTGCCAGCTCACCATGGGGGGGTCAGCCCCAGCATTTT
TRBD1	TRBV18	TRBJ2-5	.	CASSYRQGAKAETQYF	TGTGCCAGCTCATACCGACAGGGGGCAAAGGCAGAGACCCAGTACTTC
.	TRBV9	TRBJ1-4	.	CASSRGRAGEKLFF	TGTGCCAGCAGCCGCGGCAGGGCGGGGGAAAAACTGTTTTTT
.	TRBV2	TRBJ1-6	.	CASTQGNSPLHF	TGTGCCAGCACCCAGGGGAATTCACCCCTCCACTTT
TRBD1	TRBV18	TRBJ1-2	.	CASSPSGQGDYGYTF	TGTGCCAGCTCACCATCAGGACAGGGAGACTATGGCTACACCTTC
TRBD2	TRBV7-2	TRBJ2-1	.	CASSSSSGRRNEQFF	TGTGCCAGCAGCTCATCTAGCGGGAGAAGGAATGAGCAGTTCTTC
TRBD2	TRBV7-3	TRBJ2-1	.	CASSLGLAGLDEQFF	TGTGCCAGCAGCTTAGGACTAGCGGGTCTGGATGAGCAGTTCTTC
.	TRBV29-1	TRBJ2-5	.	CSKTQPGETQYF	TGCAGTAAAACCCAACCGGGGGAGACCCAGTACTTC
.	TRBV5-1	TRBJ1-1	.	CASSLFSSGGYNTEAFF	TGCGCCAGCAGCTTGTTTTCATCGGGGGGGTATAACACTGAAGCTTTCTTT
.	TRBV20-1	TRBJ2-1	.	CSARVSDEQFF	TGCAGTGCTAGAGTTAGCGATGAGCAGTTCTTC
.	TRBV29-1	TRBJ2-1	.	CSVSKGGWNEQFF	TGCAGCGTTTCAAAAGGGGGTTGGAATGAGCAGTTCTTC
.	TRBV30	TRBJ1-2	once	CAWSVLGDNYGYTF	TGTGCCTGGAGTGTACTTGGAGATAACTATGGCTACACCTTC
TRBD2	TRBV4-3	TRBJ2-1	.	CASSRGLAGSSEQFF	TGCGCCAGCAGCCGAGGACTAGCGGGATCGAGTGAGCAGTTCTTC
TRBD1	TRBV28	TRBJ1-2	.	CASRPRDRFTNYGYTF	TGTGCCAGCAGGCCCCGGGACAGATTTACTAACTATGGCTACACCTTC
.	TRBV18	TRBJ2-6	.	CASSWTAVSGANVLTF	TGTGCCAGCTCATGGACAGCCGTCTCTGGGGCCAACGTCCTGACTTTC
TRBD1	TRBV18	TRBJ1-1	.	CASSLSTGGIVTEAFF	TGTGCCAGCTCACTTTCGACAGGGGGAATAGTTACTGAAGCTTTCTTT